A single sample is the source of the 19 T cell receptor beta chains below, sequenced in a study of cytomegalovirus exposure and HLA in healthy donors. PCR primers comprised 60 Vbeta and 13 Jbeta primers. Clones were sequenced by immunoSEQ multiplex PCR, and TCRdb holds only the in-frame ones, with some missing. Altogether more than 110,000 clones are present, 76% being singletons, with the ten largest covering approximately 4%. Sequences were obtained from PBMCs. The origin of the receptors is a man aged 18 to 29 in good health and CMV-seronegative.

In the case of this clone: Other nucleotide sequences from this sample produce the same CDR3. The chain joins TRBV18 to TRBJ1-4, with a weak D call TRBD1 (5 bases). The CDR3 length is 14 residues. Trimming shortened V by 1 base and J by 5 bases, and 8 bases separated the two germline ends. Looked up from germline, CDR1 is KGHSH and CDR2 is LQKENI. CDR3 sequence: CASSPQGANEKLFF. CDR3 nucleotides: TGTGCCAGCTCACCACAAGGGGCAAATGAAAAACTGTTTTTT.

The chain couples TRBV5-1 to TRBJ2-2; 9 bases agree with TRBD1. The V segment lost 4 bases and the J segment 7 bases; nucleotides outside the gene matches: 8. Germline lookup yields CDR1 SGHRS and CDR2 YFSETQ. The CDR3 is 15 residues long. The CDR3 DNA reads as TGCGCCAGCAGCCGAGGGACAGGGATTCTCGGGGAGCTGTTTTTT. The encoded protein is CASSRGTGILGELFF.

This clone was seen only a few times. The chain's CDR3 is CASERDRTNEKLFF. The CDR3 nucleotides read TGTGCCAGCGAACGAGACAGAACTAATGAAAAACTGTTTTTT. V gene TRBV6-1 combines with J gene TRBJ1-4, with D perhaps matching TRBD1 (5 bases). The germline V gene has CDR1 MNHNS and CDR2 SASEGT. Trimming left V 8 bases short and J 1 base short, with 11 bases between. The CDR3 has 14 residues.

The rearrangement links TRBV11-3 to TRBJ1-1, with D unclear. Trimming pared 1 base from V and 7 bases from J, leaving 10 bases between. In germline, CDR1 is SGHNT, CDR2 YENEEA. This CDR3 spans 13 amino acids. CDR3 sequence (DNA): TGTGCCAGCAGCTTAGTGGTTGGAGGTGAAGCTTTCTTT. Protein product: CASSLVVGGEAFF. The full variable domain, with the rest looked up from reference TRBV11-3 and TRBJ1-1, is EAGVVQSPRYKIIEKKQPVAFWCNPISGHNTLYWYLQNLGQGPELLIRYENEEAVDDSQLPKDRFSAERLKGVDSTLKIQPAELGDSAVYLCASSLVVGGEAFFGQGTRLTVV.

The J gene is TRBJ2-2, the V gene TRBV4-1; 9 bases map to TRBD2. The V gene's germline CDR1 is MGHRA and CDR2 YSYEKL. With V trimmed by 0 bases and J by 6 bases, 11 bases remained unmatched. The CDR3 is made up of 18 amino acids. CDR3 protein: CASSQDFGAGGYSGELFF. CDR3 nucleotides: TGCGCCAGCAGCCAAGATTTTGGAGCGGGGGGTTATTCCGGGGAGCTGTTTTTT.

This chain links TRBV19 with TRBJ1-1; the D gene is possibly TRBD1 (5 bases). This CDR3 is 14 amino acids long. Germline lookup yields CDR1 LNHDA and CDR2 SQIVND (reference sequence). V lost 7 bases, J lost 0 bases, and 12 bases lay in between. The CDR3 reads CASTPDSLNTEAFF. In DNA form, the CDR3 reads TGTGCCAGTACCCCCGACAGCCTGAACACTGAAGCTTTCTTT.

The chain joins TRBV6-1 to TRBJ2-5; the D gene is possibly TRBD1 (5 bases). The J call may not be correct, given that the DNA end is closer to TRBJ2-7. Germline V lookup: CDR1 MNHNS, CDR2 SASEGT. The CDR3 runs 12 residues. The CDR3 DNA reads TGTGCCAGCAGGGACAAACGTTACGAGCAGTACTTC. Translation gives CASRDKRYEQYF.

This sequence joins TRBV5-1 and TRBJ2-7; D remains unclear. The CDR3 has 13 amino acids. V dropped 2 bases and J dropped 1 base, with 7 bases sitting between them. In germline, CDR1 is SGHRS, CDR2 YFSETQ. The CDR3 region has the DNA TGCGCCAGCAGCTTCGAGAATTCCTACGAGCAGTACTTC. As protein: CASSFENSYEQYF.

The DNA of the CDR3 is TGCGCCAGCAGCCAAGGTATTAGCGGGGGGCCCTACGAGCAGTACTTC. It specifies CASSQGISGGPYEQYF. The genes are TRBV4-1 and TRBJ2-7; 10 nucleotides line up with TRBD2. Germline V gene data show CDR1 as MGHRA and CDR2 as YSYEKL. The CDR3 contains 16 residues. V lost 1 base, J lost 2 bases, and 5 bases stayed unmatched.

V and J are TRBV19 and TRBJ1-5; D gene uncertain. CDR3 length: 15 amino acids. Between the trimmed V and J ends, which lost 7 bases and 0 bases, there was a span of 13 bases. CDR1 and CDR2 from the germline V gene are LNHDA and SQIVND (reference sequence). The CDR3 loop is CASTPQWASNQPQHF. The CDR3 DNA reads as TGTGCCAGTACCCCCCAGTGGGCTAGCAATCAGCCCCAGCATTTT.

The chain is built from TRBV11-2 and TRBJ2-3, with 7 positions matching TRBD2. The CDR3 covers 15 residues. After removal of 0 bases from V and 9 bases from J, the junction contained 9 bases not matched to a gene. CDR1 SGHAT and CDR2 FQNNGV come from the germline V gene. DNA of the CDR3: TGTGCCAGCAGCTTAGAATGGTCGGGAGGCGCCACGCAGTATTTT. Amino acid sequence: CASSLEWSGGATQYF.

V usage is TRBV12-5 and J usage is TRBJ2-1; D perhaps matches TRBD1 (6 bases). V was trimmed by 3 bases and J by 0 bases, leaving 12 bases between them. Per the germline V gene, CDR1 is LGHNT and CDR2 is FRNRAP. CDR3 size: 16 residues. DNA of the CDR3: TGTGCTAGTGGTTTCCGCTTACAGGGCTCCTACAATGAGCAGTTCTTC. Translated, it gives CASGFRLQGSYNEQFF.

The genes are TRBV12-5 and TRBJ1-5, with D hard to call. CDR1 is LGHNT, CDR2 FRNRAP, per germline. The ends were cut back, 1 base at V and 1 base at J, with 5 bases in the middle. The CDR3 totals 14 residues. CDR3 DNA: TGTGCTAGTGGTTTGGGAACAAGCAATCAGCCCCAGCATTTT. This sequence encodes CASGLGTSNQPQHF.

The genes are TRBV21-1 and TRBJ1-3; the table names TRBD1, a call not compared with the DNA. TRBV21-1 is a listed pseudogene. The CDR3 runs to 16 residues. The CDR3 DNA follows: TGTGCCAGCAGCAAACACAGGGGGCGGGCTGGAAACACCATATATTTT. This translates into CASSKHRGRAGNTIYF.

CDR3 in DNA: TGTGCCAGCAGTTACGACGGCAGGCTCACAGATACGCAGTATTTT. This codes for CASSYDGRLTDTQYF. The chain recombines TRBV6-5 with TRBJ2-3; no firm D call. CDR1 and CDR2 (germline): MNHEY, SVGAGI. The CDR3 covers 15 residues. V was cut by 2 bases and J by 2 bases, with 11 bases left in between.

The V gene is TRBV19, the J gene TRBJ2-3; 7 bases agree with TRBD2. Germline CDR1 is LNHDA and CDR2 is SQIVND (reference sequence). The CDR3 spans 17 residues. Unmatched junction bases numbered 14, after V lost 3 bases and J lost 5 bases. CDR3 coding DNA: TGTGCCAGTAGTATTTTGATTGTGGCAGGGAGGGGAGATACGCAGTATTTT. Protein sequence: CASSILIVAGRGDTQYF.

This clone was picked up one time. The CDR3 DNA reads as TGTGCCAGCAGCTTAGCGCCCGGACTAGCGCCTAGCACAGATACGCAGTATTTT. Its translation is CASSLAPGLAPSTDTQYF. The chain joins TRBV7-7 to TRBJ2-3; 9 bases fit TRBD2. Germline CDR1 SSHAT, CDR2 FNYEAQ (reference sequence). The CDR3 runs 18 residues. Trimming removed 0 bases from V and 0 bases from J; junction bases left unmatched: 7.

The chain recombines TRBV19 with TRBJ2-1; D is perhaps TRBD2 (5 bases). Per germline, CDR1 LNHDA and CDR2 SQIVND (reference sequence). The length of the CDR3 is 16 residues. The germline V and J ends were trimmed by 4 bases and 1 base, with 14 bases remaining between them. CDR3 region: CASSTPTSRSYNEQFF. The CDR3, as DNA: TGTGCCAGTAGTACCCCAACTAGTAGGTCCTACAATGAGCAGTTCTTC.

The chain recombines TRBV6-1 with TRBJ1-3; unclear D gene. Between the trimmed V and J ends, which lost 6 bases and 0 bases, there was a span of 12 bases. Germline V gene lookup returns CDR1 MNHNS and CDR2 SASEGT. There are 15 residues in the CDR3. The CDR3 loop is CASSGGARSGNTIYF. The CDR3 coding sequence is TGTGCCAGCAGCGGCGGAGCCCGCTCTGGAAACACCATATATTTT.